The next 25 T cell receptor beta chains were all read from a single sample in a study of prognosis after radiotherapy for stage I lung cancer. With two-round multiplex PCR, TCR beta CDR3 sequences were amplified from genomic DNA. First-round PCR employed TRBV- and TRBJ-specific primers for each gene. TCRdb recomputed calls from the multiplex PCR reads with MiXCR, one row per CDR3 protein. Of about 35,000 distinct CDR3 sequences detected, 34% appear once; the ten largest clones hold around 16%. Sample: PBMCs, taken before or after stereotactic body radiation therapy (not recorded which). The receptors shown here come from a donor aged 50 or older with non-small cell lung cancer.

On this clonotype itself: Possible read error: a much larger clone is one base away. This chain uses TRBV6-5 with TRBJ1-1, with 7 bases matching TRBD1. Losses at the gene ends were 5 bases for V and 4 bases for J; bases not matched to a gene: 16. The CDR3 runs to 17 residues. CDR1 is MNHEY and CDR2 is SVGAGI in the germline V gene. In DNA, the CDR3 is TGTGCCAGCAGTCATAGAGCACACAGGGGTCTACGCACTGAAGCTTTCTTT. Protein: CASSHRAHRGLRTEAFF.

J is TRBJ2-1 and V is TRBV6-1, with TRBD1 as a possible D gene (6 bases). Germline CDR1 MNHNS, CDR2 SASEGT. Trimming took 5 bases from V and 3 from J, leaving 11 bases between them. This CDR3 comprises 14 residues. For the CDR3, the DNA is TGTGCCAGCAGTATACAGGGTTACTACAATGAGCAGTTCTTC. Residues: CASSIQGYYNEQFF.

CDR3 DNA sequence: TGTGCCAGCAGCCAAGATTTTACAGGTTCGCGGGAGCAGTACTTC. Its protein product is CASSQDFTGSREQYF. The chain links TRBV3-1 to TRBJ2-7, with a tentative D call TRBD1 (5 bases). Trimming took 0 bases from V and 7 from J, leaving 16 bases between them. This CDR3 is 15 amino acids long. Germline V CDR1 and CDR2: LGHDT, YNNKEL (reference sequence).

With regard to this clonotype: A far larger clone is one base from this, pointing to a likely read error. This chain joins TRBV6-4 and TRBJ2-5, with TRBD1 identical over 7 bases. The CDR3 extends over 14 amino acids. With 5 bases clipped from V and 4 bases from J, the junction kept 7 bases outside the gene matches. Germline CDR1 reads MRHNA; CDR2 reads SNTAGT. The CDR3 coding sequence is TGTGCCAGCAGTTTCAAACAGGGGCGAGAGACCCAGTACTTC. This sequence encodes CASSFKQGRETQYF.

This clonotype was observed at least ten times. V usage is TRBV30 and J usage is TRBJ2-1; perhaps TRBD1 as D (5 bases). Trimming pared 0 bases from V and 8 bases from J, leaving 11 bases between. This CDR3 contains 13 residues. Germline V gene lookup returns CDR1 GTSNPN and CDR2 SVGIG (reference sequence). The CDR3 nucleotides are TGTGCCTGGAGTGTACAGAACAGGCATGAGCAGTTCTTC. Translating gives CAWSVQNRHEQFF.

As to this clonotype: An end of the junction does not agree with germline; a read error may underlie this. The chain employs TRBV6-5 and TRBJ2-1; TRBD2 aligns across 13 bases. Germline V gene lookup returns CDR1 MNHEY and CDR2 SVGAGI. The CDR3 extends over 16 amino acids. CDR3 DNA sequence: TGTGCCAGAAGTTACGGGACTAGCGGGGTATACAATGAGCAGTTCTTC. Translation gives CARSYGTSGVYNEQFF.

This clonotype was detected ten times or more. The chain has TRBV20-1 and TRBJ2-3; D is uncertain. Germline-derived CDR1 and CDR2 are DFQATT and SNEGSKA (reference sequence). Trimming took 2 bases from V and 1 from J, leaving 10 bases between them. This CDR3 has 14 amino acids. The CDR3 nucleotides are TGCAGTGCTAGAAGGCTCTCTGGCACAGATACGCAGTATTTT. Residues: CSARRLSGTDTQYF.

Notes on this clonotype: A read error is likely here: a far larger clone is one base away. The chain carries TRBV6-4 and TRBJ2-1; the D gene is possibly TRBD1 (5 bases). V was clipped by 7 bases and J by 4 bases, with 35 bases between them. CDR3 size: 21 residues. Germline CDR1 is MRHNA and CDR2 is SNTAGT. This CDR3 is CASIDSLGRGISPPGYNEQFF. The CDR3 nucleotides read TGTGCCAGCATCGATTCTCTGGGCCGTGGCATCTCTCCCCCAGGGTACAATGAGCAGTTCTTC.

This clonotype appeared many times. DNA for the CDR3: TGTGCCAGCAGCTTAAGCGGGAGTTCTATAGGCGAGCAGTACTTC. This encodes CASSLSGSSIGEQYF. The chain links TRBV11-2 to TRBJ2-7, with 8 bases aligning to TRBD2. The CDR3 has 15 amino acids. The germline gives CDR1 SGHAT, CDR2 FQNNGV. V trimming: 2 bases; J trimming: 6 bases; junction bases outside the gene matches: 9. Filled out from reference TRBV11-2 and TRBJ2-7, the complete variable domain reads EAGVAQSPRYKIIEKRQSVAFWCNPISGHATLYWYQQILGQGPKLLIQFQNNGVVDDSQLPKDRFSAERLKGVDSTLKIQPAKLEDSAVYLCASSLSGSSIGEQYFGPGTRLTVT.

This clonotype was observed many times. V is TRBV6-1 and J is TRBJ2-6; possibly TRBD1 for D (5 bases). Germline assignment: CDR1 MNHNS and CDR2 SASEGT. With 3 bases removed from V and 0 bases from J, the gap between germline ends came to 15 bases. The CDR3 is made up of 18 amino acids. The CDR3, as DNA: TGTGCCAGCAGTGACTCAGGGCAGGGCATCTCTGGGGCCAACGTCCTGACTTTC. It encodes CASSDSGQGISGANVLTF.

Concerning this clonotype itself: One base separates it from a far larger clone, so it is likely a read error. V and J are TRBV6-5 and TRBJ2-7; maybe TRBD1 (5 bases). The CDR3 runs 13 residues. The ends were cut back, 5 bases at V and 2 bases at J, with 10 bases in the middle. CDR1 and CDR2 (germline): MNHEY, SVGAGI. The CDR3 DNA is TGTGCCAGCAGTAAAGGGGATCCCTACGAGCAGTACTTC. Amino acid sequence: CASSKGDPYEQYF.

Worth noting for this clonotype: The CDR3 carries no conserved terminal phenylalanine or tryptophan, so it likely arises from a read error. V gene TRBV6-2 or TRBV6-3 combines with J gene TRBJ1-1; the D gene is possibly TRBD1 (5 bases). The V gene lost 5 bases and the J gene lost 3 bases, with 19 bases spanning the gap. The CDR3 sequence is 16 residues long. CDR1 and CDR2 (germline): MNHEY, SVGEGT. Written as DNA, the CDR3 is TGTGCCAGCAGTGAACACCTCGCGGCAGGGCACACTGAAGCTTTCCTT. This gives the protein CASSEHLAAGHTEAFL.

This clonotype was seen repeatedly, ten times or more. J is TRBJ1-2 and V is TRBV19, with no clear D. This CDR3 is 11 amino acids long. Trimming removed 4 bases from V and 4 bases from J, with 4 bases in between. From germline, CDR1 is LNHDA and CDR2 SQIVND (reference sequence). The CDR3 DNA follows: TGTGCCAGTAGTACCCCCTATGGCTACACCTTC. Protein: CASSTPYGYTF.

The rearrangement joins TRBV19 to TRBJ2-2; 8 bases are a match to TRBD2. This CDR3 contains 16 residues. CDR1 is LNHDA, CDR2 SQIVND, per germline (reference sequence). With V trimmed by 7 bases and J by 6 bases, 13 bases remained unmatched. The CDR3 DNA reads TGTGCCAGTAACTCGGTGGGCGGGAGGAGATCCGGGGAGCTGTTTTTT. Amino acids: CASNSVGGRRSGELFF.

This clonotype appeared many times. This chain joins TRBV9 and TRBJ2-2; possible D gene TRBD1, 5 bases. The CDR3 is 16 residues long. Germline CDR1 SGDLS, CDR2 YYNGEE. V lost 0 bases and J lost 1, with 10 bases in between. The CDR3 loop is CASSVGGRENTGELFF. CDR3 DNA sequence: TGTGCCAGCAGCGTAGGAGGCAGGGAGAACACCGGGGAGCTGTTTTTT.

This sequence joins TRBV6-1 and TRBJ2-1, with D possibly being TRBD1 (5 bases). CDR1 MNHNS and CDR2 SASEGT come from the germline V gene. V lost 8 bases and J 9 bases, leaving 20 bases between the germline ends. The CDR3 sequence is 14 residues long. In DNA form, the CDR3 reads TGTGCCAGCGAACAAGGCTGGGGCAAGGGTGAGCAGTTCTTC. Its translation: CASEQGWGKGEQFF.

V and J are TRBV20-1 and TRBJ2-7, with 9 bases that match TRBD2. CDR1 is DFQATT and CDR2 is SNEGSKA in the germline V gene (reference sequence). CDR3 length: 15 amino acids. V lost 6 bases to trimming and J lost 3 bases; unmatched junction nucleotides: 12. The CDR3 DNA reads TGCAGTGCCCAGGGCTGGACTAGCGTGCACTACGAGCAGTACTTC. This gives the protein CSAQGWTSVHYEQYF.

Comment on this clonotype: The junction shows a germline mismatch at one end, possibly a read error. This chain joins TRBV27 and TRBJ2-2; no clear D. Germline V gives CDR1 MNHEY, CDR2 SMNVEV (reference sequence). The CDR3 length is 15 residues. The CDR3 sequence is CANSPLDVYLGELFF. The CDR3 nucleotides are TGTGCCAACAGTCCCCTAGACGTCTATCTAGGGGAGCTGTTTTTT.

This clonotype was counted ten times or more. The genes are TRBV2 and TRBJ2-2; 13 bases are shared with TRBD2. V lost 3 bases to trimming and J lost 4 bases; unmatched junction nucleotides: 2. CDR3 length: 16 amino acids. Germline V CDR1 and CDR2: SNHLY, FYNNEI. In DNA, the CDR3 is TGTGCCAGCAGTGATGGACTAGCGGGGGTCACCGGGGAGCTGTTTTTT. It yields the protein CASSDGLAGVTGELFF.

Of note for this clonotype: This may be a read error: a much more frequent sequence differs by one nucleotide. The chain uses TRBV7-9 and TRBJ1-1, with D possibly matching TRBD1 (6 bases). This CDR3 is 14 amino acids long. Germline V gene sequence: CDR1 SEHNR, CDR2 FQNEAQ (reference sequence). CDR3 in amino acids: CASSFGGRGTEALF. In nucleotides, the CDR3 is TGTGCCAGCAGCTTTGGGGGGCGCGGGACTGAAGCTTTATTT.

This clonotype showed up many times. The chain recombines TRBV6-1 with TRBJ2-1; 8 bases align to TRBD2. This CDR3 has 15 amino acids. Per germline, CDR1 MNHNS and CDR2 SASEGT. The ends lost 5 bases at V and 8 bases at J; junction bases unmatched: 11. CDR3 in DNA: TGTGCCAGCAGTTCCCCAGCGGGGGTCGGCGATGAGCAGTTCTTC. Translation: CASSSPAGVGDEQFF.

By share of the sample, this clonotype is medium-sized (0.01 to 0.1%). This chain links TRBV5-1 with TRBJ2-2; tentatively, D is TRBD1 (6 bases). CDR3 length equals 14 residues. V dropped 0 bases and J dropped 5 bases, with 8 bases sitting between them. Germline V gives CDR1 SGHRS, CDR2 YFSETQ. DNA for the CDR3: TGCGCCAGCAGCTTGGCCCAGGGGACCGGGGAGCTGTTTTTT. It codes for CASSLAQGTGELFF.

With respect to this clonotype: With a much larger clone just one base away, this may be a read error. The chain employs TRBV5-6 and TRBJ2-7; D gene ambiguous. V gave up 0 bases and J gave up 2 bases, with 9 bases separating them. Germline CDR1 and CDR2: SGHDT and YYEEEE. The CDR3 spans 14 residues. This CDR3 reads CASSLGSPPYEQYF. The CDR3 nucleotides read TGTGCCAGCAGCTTGGGCAGTCCCCCCTACGAGCAGTACTTC.

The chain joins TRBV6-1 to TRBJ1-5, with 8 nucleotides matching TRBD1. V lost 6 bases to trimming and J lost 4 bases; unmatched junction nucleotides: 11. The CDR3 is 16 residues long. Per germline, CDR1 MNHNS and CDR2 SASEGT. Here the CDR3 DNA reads TGTGCCAGCAGATCCCGGACAGGGCTGAGAAATCAGCCCCAGCATTTT. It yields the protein CASRSRTGLRNQPQHF.

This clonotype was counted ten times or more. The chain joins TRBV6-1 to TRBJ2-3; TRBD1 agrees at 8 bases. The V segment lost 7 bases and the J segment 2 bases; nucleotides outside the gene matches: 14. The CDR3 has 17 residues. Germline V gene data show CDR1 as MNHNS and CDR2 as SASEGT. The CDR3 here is CASTRSPGQGNTDTQYF. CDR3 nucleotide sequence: TGTGCCAGCACGAGGTCTCCCGGACAGGGTAACACAGATACGCAGTATTTT.